These T cell receptor beta chains were read from a single sample in a study of STAT5B mutations in CD4+ large granular lymphocyte leukemia. TCRdb keeps only in-frame clones here, not all; method: immunoSEQ multiplex PCR. The sample holds roughly 30,000 clones; around nine tenths are singletons and the top ten take roughly 3.4%. The sequencing sample was made of CD4+ T cells from blood buffy coats. These receptors were collected from a human donor in good health. Both conserved end residues are trimmed from each CDR3. Where a row states a size, it is once, few, many or the class of an expanded clone; other rows omit it.

AISADRSQETQY	TRBV10-3	.
ASSSATSHRPTEQF	TRBV28	.
ASSTPRERG	TRBV21-1	.
ASSPKAGRTAYEQY	TRBV7-8	.
ASSQEGGARGEQF	TRBV4-2	.
ASSSTGKIETQY	TRBV5-6	once
ASSVGGRDHEQY	TRBV9	few
ASALGGRSNTGELF	TRBV7-8	.
ASSLRSSGGGYQETQY	TRBV27	.
ATSTRTGGLTTLPLH	TRBV15	.
AISESGPLGIQY	TRBV10-3	.
ASSQRLADADTQY	TRBV4-1	.
AISPSLGTQY	TRBV10-3	.
ASTMAQGAYEQY	TRBV6-1	.
SYGREGGETQY	TRBV29-1	.
ASSLRGDYEQY	TRBV18	.
ASSRGVAENGYT	TRBV19	once
ASSYLQGAGGANVLT	TRBV13	few
ASSRGGPNEKLF	TRBV6-5	.
ASSPAGQRNQPQH	TRBV5-1	few
ASSQTTGVGELF	TRBV28	.
ASSEAGFIYEQY	TRBV10-2	.
ASSMAGLLYNEQF	TRBV19	.
ASSPTGGWNTEAF	TRBV7-9	.
ASSVGLAGGPYEQY	TRBV9	.